Shown below are 4 T cell receptor beta chains from a single sample sequenced in a study of cytomegalovirus exposure and HLA in healthy donors (TCRdb year 2017). Receptor libraries were prepared by the immunoSEQ multiplex PCR assay. For the multiplex PCR, a mixture combining 60 forward primers for TCR Vbeta segments and 13 reverse primers for TCR Jbeta segments was used. The table comes from immuneACCESS by way of TCRdb, which keeps in-frame sequences with V and J called. Part of the clones is missing from these tables; in studies checked, under half for an unresolved V gene and the rest for unknown reasons. The sample profile shows 85,000 to 130,000 clones; less than 85% of them were found once. The leading ten clones occupy under 4% of the sample. Material: PBMCs. These TCRs come from a man aged 60 to 75 in good health and CMV-seronegative.

This clone is a singleton in its sample. The genes are TRBV18 and TRBJ2-7, with 12 bases identical to TRBD2. Germline V gene data show CDR1 as KGHSH and CDR2 as LQKENI. There are 15 residues in the CDR3. J lost 2 bases, V lost 3 bases, and 2 bases had no gene match. The CDR3 bases are TGTGCCAGCTCACCCCTAGCGGGGGGGGCCTACGAGCAGTACTTC. This translates into CASSPLAGGAYEQYF.

The chain recombines TRBV4-2 with TRBJ2-5, with 8 nucleotides matching TRBD1. There are 17 residues in the CDR3. The junction had 14 bases not matched to a gene; V was cut back by 1 base and J by 7 bases. Germline CDR1 LGHNA, CDR2 YNFKEQ. The CDR3 coding sequence is TGTGCCAGCAGCCAAGGAACCGGGACAGGACCTGGGACGACCCAGTACTTC. Protein product: CASSQGTGTGPGTTQYF.

The chain employs TRBV7-6 and TRBJ2-1; TRBD1 might be the D (6 bases). From germline, CDR1 is SGHVS and CDR2 FNYEAQ. V was pared by 2 bases and J by 2 bases, with 13 bases between. The CDR3 covers 16 residues. CDR3: CASSLSVGQPYNEQFF. CDR3 DNA sequence: TGTGCCAGCAGCTTATCAGTGGGACAACCCTACAATGAGCAGTTCTTC.

CDR3 region: CASSYRDSLMNTEAFF. CDR3 DNA: TGTGCCAGCTCGTATCGGGACAGCTTGATGAACACTGAAGCTTTCTTT. The rearrangement joins TRBV18 to TRBJ1-1, with 7 bases identical to TRBD1. Trimming at V came to 6 bases and at J to 0 bases, leaving 10 bases not matched to a gene. Germline values: CDR1 KGHSH, CDR2 LQKENI. The CDR3 extends over 16 amino acids.